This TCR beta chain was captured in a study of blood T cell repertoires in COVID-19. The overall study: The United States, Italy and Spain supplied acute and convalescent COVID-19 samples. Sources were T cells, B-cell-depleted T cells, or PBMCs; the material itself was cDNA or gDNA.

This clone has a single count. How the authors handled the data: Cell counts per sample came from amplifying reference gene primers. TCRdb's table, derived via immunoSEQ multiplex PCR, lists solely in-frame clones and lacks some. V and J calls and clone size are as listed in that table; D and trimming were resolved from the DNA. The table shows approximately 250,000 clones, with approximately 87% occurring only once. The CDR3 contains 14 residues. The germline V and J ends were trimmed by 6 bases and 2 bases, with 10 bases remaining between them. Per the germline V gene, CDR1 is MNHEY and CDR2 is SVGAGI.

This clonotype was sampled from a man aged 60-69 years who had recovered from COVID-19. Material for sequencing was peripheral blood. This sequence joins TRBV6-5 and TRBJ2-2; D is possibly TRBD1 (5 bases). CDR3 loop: CASRRTSNTGELFF. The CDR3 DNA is TGTGCCAGCAGGCGGACATCCAACACCGGGGAGCTGTTTTTT.